This TCR beta chain was retrieved from a study of T cell responses to AZD1222 COVID-19 vaccine listed by TCRdb under 2021. Turning to the overall study: A total of approximately 240 trial participants underwent TCR sequencing, of whom about 200 received two doses of AZD1222 and around 25 received two doses of the MenACWY control vaccine. Trial participants were enrolled by age into subgroups of 18-55, 56-69 and 70-plus years, and about 150, 27 and 61 TCR-sequenced participants, respectively, were included in these subgroups.

Notes on this clone: Its antigen target is currently unknown. No per-base quality is available; no much larger clone lies one base away.

The full study reports these points: Only a handful of AZD1222 recipients were SARS-CoV-2 seropositive at baseline, limiting conclusions about previously exposed vaccinees. Because no samples from the day 14 peak response were available, repertoires could be characterized only after the peak T cell response. The vaccine-associated CD4 TCRs covered the entire spike protein, and the dominant responses fell in regions 160-218 and 743-854. Participants were mostly white British, with more females than males. The authors suggested clonal diversity may have been underestimated. Nearly half of unique spike-specific TCRs reportedly recognized epitopes outside regions mutated in the B.1.351 and B.1.1.7 variants. In the small 56-69-year group, the increase in depth fell short of significance, most likely because of low power. Spike-specific TCR breadth and depth rose significantly after two AZD1222 doses compared with day 0 and with MenACWY recipients.

Relative to germline, V is 4 bases shorter and J is 1 base shorter, with 4 bases between their ends. CDR1 and CDR2 were assigned from the germline V gene as SNHLY and FYNNEI. The cysteine opens and the phenylalanine closes a CDR3 of 12 amino acids. CDR3 DNA only is kept here, 36 bases in frame from base 1. Sample time point, as interpreted from the label and publication: about 28 days (+/-7) after the second vaccine dose. AZD1222 recipients given second doses at about 4 weeks or at about 12 weeks were pooled, since spike-specific TCR depth and breadth were not found to differ between the two schedules. Vaccinee samples came from UK trials COV001 and COV002, including a single-blind randomized controlled phase 2/3 trial of AZD1222 (ChAdOx1 nCoV-19) in healthy adults. For TCRbeta chain sequencing, PBMC samples were collected from trial participants at day 0 and at day 28 after the second dose. The CDR3 regions of human TCRbeta chains were analyzed by immunosequencing. The paper's processing steps were these. Repertoire TCRs were checked for matches against a reference library of SARS-CoV-2-specific TCRs that had been generated using the MIRA antigen-specificity platform. Breadth meant the fraction of unique TCRs that were SARS-CoV-2-associated, whereas depth meant the fraction of total T cells that were SARS-CoV-2-associated. Using the MIRA data, each spike-specific TCR was mapped to the spike region that the TCR reacts to and placed in a CD4 or CD8 class. Log10-transformed breadth and depth values were compared by one-way ANOVA with Sidak's multiple comparisons tests. The clones in this table, taken by TCRdb from immuneACCESS, are in-frame only. Not every clone is retained; where verified, under half of the shortfall comes from an unresolved V gene, and the cause of the rest is unknown. That table is the source of V, J and clone size, and D and trimming were worked out from the DNA. This sample holds 90,000 to 110,000 clones; more than 75% were observed only once. 4.4% of the sample is taken by the ten largest.

The source was peripheral blood, collected 28 days after the second AZD1222 dose. This chain is built from TRBV2 and TRBJ1-1; the D gene lacks a confident call. The clonotype comes from an adult who received the AZD1222 COVID-19 vaccine. For the CDR3, the sequence is CASSAENTEAFF. The nucleotide sequence reads TGTGCCAGCAGTGCAGAGAACACTGAAGCTTTCTTT.